A selection of T cell receptor beta chains follows, all from one sample in a study of OX40 agonist ivuxolimab in advanced cancers. TCRdb's table, derived via immunoSEQ multiplex PCR, lists solely in-frame clones and lacks some. The sample includes tens of thousands of clones, about 86% of them seen just once. Sequences were derived from CD4+ or CD8+ T cells sorted from blood, sampled in a trial of the OX40 agonist ivuxolimab. These receptors came from an adult with an advanced solid tumor such as melanoma, head and neck, liver or kidney cancer. Each CDR3 is given with its conserved first and last residue. Each record gives: J gene, clone size, D gene, V gene, CDR3 length, CDR3 DNA, CDR3 protein. D genes are given only for firm matches. Clone size, where shown, is once, few, many, or a class for clones that have expanded.

J gene: TRBJ1-5; clone size: .; D gene: TRBD1; V gene: TRBV5-5; CDR3 length: 15; CDR3 DNA: TGTGCCAGCAGTCCGGGACAGATTAGCAATCAGCCCCAGCATTTT; CDR3 protein: CASSPGQISNQPQHF
J gene: TRBJ1-6; clone size: .; D gene: TRBD1; V gene: TRBV2; CDR3 length: 16; CDR3 DNA: TGTGCCAGCAGTGAGGGGACAGGGGGCTATAATTCACCCCTCCACTTT; CDR3 protein: CASSEGTGGYNSPLHF
J gene: TRBJ2-6; clone size: .; D gene: TRBD1; V gene: TRBV4-3; CDR3 length: 18; CDR3 DNA: TGCGCCAGCAGCCCGGGGACAGGGACCTACTCTGGGGCCAACGTCCTGACTTTC; CDR3 protein: CASSPGTGTYSGANVLTF
J gene: TRBJ2-5; clone size: .; D gene: .; V gene: TRBV6-6; CDR3 length: 15; CDR3 DNA: TGTGCCAGTGTGGGGGCTAGGGAGGGCCAAGAGACCCAGTACTTC; CDR3 protein: CASVGAREGQETQYF
J gene: TRBJ2-2; clone size: once; D gene: TRBD1; V gene: TRBV30; CDR3 length: 15; CDR3 DNA: TGTGCCTGGATCCGAACAGGGGTGGGGTCCGGGGAGCTGTTTTTT; CDR3 protein: CAWIRTGVGSGELFF
J gene: TRBJ1-2; clone size: .; D gene: .; V gene: TRBV6-1; CDR3 length: 12; CDR3 DNA: TGTGCCAGCAGTTGGGGGGACTCGAACTACACCTTC; CDR3 protein: CASSWGDSNYTF
J gene: TRBJ1-5; clone size: .; D gene: .; V gene: TRBV11-2; CDR3 length: 13; CDR3 DNA: TGTGCCAGCAGCTTAGGCGAGGTTCAGCCCCAGCATTTT; CDR3 protein: CASSLGEVQPQHF
J gene: TRBJ2-1; clone size: .; D gene: TRBD2; V gene: TRBV14; CDR3 length: 16; CDR3 DNA: TGTGCCAGCAGCCAAGAAGCGGGAGGGCTGTACAATGAGCAGTTCTTC; CDR3 protein: CASSQEAGGLYNEQFF
J gene: TRBJ1-2; clone size: once; D gene: .; V gene: TRBV2; CDR3 length: 12; CDR3 DNA: TGTGCCGGGGGATCTACTAACTATGGCTACACCTTC; CDR3 protein: CAGGSTNYGYTF
J gene: TRBJ2-5; clone size: .; D gene: TRBD1; V gene: TRBV7-2; CDR3 length: 15; CDR3 DNA: TGTGCCAGCAGCTCAAATGGACAGGTTCAAGAGACCCAGTACTTC; CDR3 protein: CASSSNGQVQETQYF
J gene: TRBJ1-2; clone size: once; D gene: TRBD1; V gene: TRBV7-9; CDR3 length: 13; CDR3 DNA: TGTGCCAGCAGCTCGGGACAGCTCTATGGCTACACCTTC; CDR3 protein: CASSSGQLYGYTF
J gene: TRBJ2-2; clone size: .; D gene: .; V gene: TRBV19; CDR3 length: 16; CDR3 DNA: TGTGCCAGTAGTATCAGAGGCGGAACGAACACCGGGGAGCTGTTTTTT; CDR3 protein: CASSIRGGTNTGELFF
J gene: TRBJ1-1; clone size: .; D gene: .; V gene: TRBV5-5; CDR3 length: 11; CDR3 DNA: TGTGCCAGCAGCTCCCAGGCTGAAGCTTTCTTT; CDR3 protein: CASSSQAEAFF
J gene: TRBJ2-6; clone size: .; D gene: .; V gene: TRBV5-1; CDR3 length: 15; CDR3 DNA: TGCGCCAGCACCTCCCAGGGCTCTGGGGCCAACGTCCTGACTTTC; CDR3 protein: CASTSQGSGANVLTF
J gene: TRBJ2-7; clone size: .; D gene: TRBD2; V gene: TRBV5-1; CDR3 length: 15; CDR3 DNA: TGCGCCAGCAGCTGGTCCCCAGCGGGAGAGGACGAGCAGTACTTC; CDR3 protein: CASSWSPAGEDEQYF
J gene: TRBJ1-2; clone size: few; D gene: TRBD1; V gene: TRBV5-1; CDR3 length: 16; CDR3 DNA: TGCGCCAGCAGGCCCGGGACAGGGGGACTCCTCTATGGCTACACCTTC; CDR3 protein: CASRPGTGGLLYGYTF
J gene: TRBJ2-7; clone size: .; D gene: .; V gene: TRBV11-2; CDR3 length: 14; CDR3 DNA: TGTGCCAGCAGCTTAGGGCCCCGCGCCTACGAGCAGTACTTC; CDR3 protein: CASSLGPRAYEQYF
J gene: TRBJ2-7; clone size: .; D gene: .; V gene: TRBV6-6; CDR3 length: 16; CDR3 DNA: TGTGCCAGCAGTCCCCCTAGTGGCGGCGGGGTGTACGAGCAGTACTTC; CDR3 protein: CASSPPSGGGVYEQYF
J gene: TRBJ2-2; clone size: .; D gene: TRBD1; V gene: TRBV6-5; CDR3 length: 15; CDR3 DNA: TGTGCCAGCAGCCTGGACAGGGGAGGAATCGGGGAGCTGTTTTTT; CDR3 protein: CASSLDRGGIGELFF
J gene: TRBJ1-1; clone size: .; D gene: .; V gene: TRBV27; CDR3 length: 13; CDR3 DNA: TGTGCCAGCAGTTTCTCACAGGTCACTGAAGCTTTCTTT; CDR3 protein: CASSFSQVTEAFF